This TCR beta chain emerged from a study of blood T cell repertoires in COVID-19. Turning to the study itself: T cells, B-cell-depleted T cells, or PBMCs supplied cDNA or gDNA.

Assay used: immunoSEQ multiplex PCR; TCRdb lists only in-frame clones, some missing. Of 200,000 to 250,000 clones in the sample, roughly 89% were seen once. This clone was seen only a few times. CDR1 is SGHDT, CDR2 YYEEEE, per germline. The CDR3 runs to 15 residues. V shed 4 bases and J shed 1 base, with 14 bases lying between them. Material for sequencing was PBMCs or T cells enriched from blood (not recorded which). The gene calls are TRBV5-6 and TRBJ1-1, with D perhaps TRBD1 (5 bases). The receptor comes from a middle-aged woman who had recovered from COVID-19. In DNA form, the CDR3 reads TGTGCCAGCAGCCCCCCTTGGGGGGGGAACACTGAAGCTTTCTTT. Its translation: CASSPPWGGNTEAFF.